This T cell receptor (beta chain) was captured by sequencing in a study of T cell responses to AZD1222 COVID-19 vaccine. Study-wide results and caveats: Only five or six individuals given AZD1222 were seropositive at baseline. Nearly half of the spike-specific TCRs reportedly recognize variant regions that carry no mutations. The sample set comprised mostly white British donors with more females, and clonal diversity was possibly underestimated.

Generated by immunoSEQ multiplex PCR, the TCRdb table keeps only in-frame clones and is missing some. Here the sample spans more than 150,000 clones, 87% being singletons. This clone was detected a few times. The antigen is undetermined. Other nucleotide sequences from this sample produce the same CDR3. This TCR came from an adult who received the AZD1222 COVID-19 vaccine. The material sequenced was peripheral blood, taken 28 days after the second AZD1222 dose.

CDR3 amino acids: CASSSTGSNSPLHF. The CDR3 DNA is TGCGCCAGCAGCTCGACAGGGAGTAATTCACCCCTCCACTTT. V gene TRBV5-1 combines with J gene TRBJ1-6, with 7 bases aligning to TRBD1. The CDR3 runs to 14 residues. J lost 6 bases, V lost 3 bases, and 3 bases had no gene match. CDR1 and CDR2 from the germline V gene are SGHRS and YFSETQ.